Presented here are 15 T cell receptor beta chains from one specimen sequenced in a study of T cells in localized non-small cell lung cancer. Sequencing was performed with immunoSEQ multiplex PCR; in TCRdb, only in-frame clones are kept and a portion is missing. The table shows 11,000 or so clones, with around 84% occurring only once. Sequencing was performed on peripheral blood, taken before any cancer treatment. These receptors originate from a male donor older than 55 with stage III lung adenocarcinoma.

In this sample, this clone turned up a few times. V and J are TRBV4-3 and TRBJ1-1, with unresolved D. The V gene's germline CDR1 is LGHNA and CDR2 YSLEER. This CDR3 spans 15 amino acids. Trimming left V 1 base short and J 1 base short, with 10 bases between. The CDR3 is CASSQAQRGNTEAFF. The CDR3 coding sequence is TGCGCCAGCAGCCAAGCCCAACGAGGGAACACTGAAGCTTTCTTT.

This chain connects TRBV27 to TRBJ1-2, with D possibly matching TRBD1 (5 bases). CDR3 length: 13 residues. Per germline, CDR1 MNHEY and CDR2 SMNVEV (reference sequence). V was pared by 5 bases and J by 2 bases, with 9 bases between. Here the CDR3 reads CASSPTENYGYTF. In DNA, the CDR3 is TGTGCCAGCAGTCCGACAGAGAACTATGGCTACACCTTC.

The V gene is TRBV6-1, the J gene TRBJ1-6; TRBD1 matches 9 bases. CDR1 and CDR2 (germline): MNHNS, SASEGT. This CDR3 comprises 14 residues. The trim removed 6 bases at V and 5 bases at J, leaving 2 bases unmatched. As DNA, the CDR3 is TGTGCCAGCAGATGGGACAGGGATAATTCACCCCTCCACTTT. This sequence encodes CASRWDRDNSPLHF.

The chain links TRBV10-3 to TRBJ2-6; 11 nucleotides align to TRBD1. The length of the CDR3 is 17 residues. V shed 3 bases and J 2 bases; nucleotides not matched to a gene: 3. Per the germline V gene, CDR1 is ENHRY and CDR2 is SYGVKD. The DNA of the CDR3 is TGTGCCATCAGTGAAGGGGACAGGGGGGCTGGGGCCAACGTCCTGACTTTC. Protein: CAISEGDRGAGANVLTF.

The chain employs TRBV6-5 and TRBJ2-7; D is possibly TRBD1 or TRBD2 (5 bases each). The CDR3 runs to 12 residues. V shed 5 bases and J shed 6 bases, with 11 bases lying between them. Germline values: CDR1 MNHEY, CDR2 SVGAGI. This CDR3 reads CASSVERGEQYF. CDR3 bases: TGTGCCAGCAGTGTCGAGAGGGGCGAGCAGTACTTC.

The V and J genes are TRBV5-4 and TRBJ2-7; D is unclear. There are 11 residues in the CDR3. Germline values: CDR1 SGHNT, CDR2 YYREEE (reference sequence). Trimming shortened V by 4 bases and J by 0 bases, and 2 bases separated the two germline ends. CDR3 coding DNA: TGTGCCAGCAGCGCCTCCTACGAGCAGTACTTC. Its translation is CASSASYEQYF.

The chain combines TRBV5-4 with TRBJ2-3, with D tentatively TRBD2 (6 bases). Per germline, CDR1 SGHNT and CDR2 YYREEE (reference sequence). This CDR3 is 16 amino acids long. V was clipped by 0 bases and J by 2 bases, with 13 bases between them. In DNA, the CDR3 is TGTGCCAGCAGCTTGGTTGGTAGCGGAAACACAGATACGCAGTATTTT. This gives the protein CASSLVGSGNTDTQYF.

This rearrangement joins TRBV7-6 to TRBJ2-3; no clear D. Germline values: CDR1 SGHVS, CDR2 FNYEAQ. Trimming took 2 bases from V and 7 from J, leaving 13 bases between them. There are 14 residues in the CDR3. CDR3 loop: CASSLYGRTHTQYF. CDR3 bases: TGTGCCAGCAGCTTATACGGGCGCACGCATACGCAGTATTTT.

This chain connects TRBV15 to TRBJ1-5, with unresolved D. The ends were cut back, 0 bases at V and 11 bases at J, with 11 bases in the middle. Germline V gives CDR1 LNHNV, CDR2 YYDKDF (reference sequence). The CDR3 runs to 13 residues. In DNA, the CDR3 is TGTGCCACCAGCAGAGAGAGAGCGTCCGCCCAGCATTTT. This codes for CATSRERASAQHF.

This clone was found a few times. This chain joins TRBV19 and TRBJ2-2; the match to TRBD1 covers 7 bases. This CDR3 comprises 15 residues. The V segment lost 5 bases and the J segment 4 bases; nucleotides outside the gene matches: 7. Germline-derived CDR1 and CDR2 are LNHDA and SQIVND (reference sequence). The CDR3 region has the DNA TGTGCCAGTAGTTCAAGGACAGGCCCCACCGGGGAGCTGTTTTTT. The encoded protein is CASSSRTGPTGELFF.

The chain combines TRBV9 with TRBJ2-3; TRBD2 agrees at 15 bases. V lost 4 bases, J lost 2 bases, and 5 bases stayed unmatched. This CDR3 is 17 amino acids long. CDR1 and CDR2 (germline): SGDLS, YYNGEE. CDR3 DNA sequence: TGTGCCAGCAGCCCCAGGACTAGCGGGAGGGCCACAGATACGCAGTATTTT. It encodes CASSPRTSGRATDTQYF.

The rearrangement joins TRBV9 to TRBJ2-5, with 9 bases that match TRBD2. Trimming cost V 0 bases and J 0 bases; bases outside gene matches: 9. The CDR3 has 18 amino acids. The germline V gene encodes CDR1 SGDLS and CDR2 YYNGEE. CDR3 in DNA: TGTGCCAGCAGCGTAGGGCTAGCGGGAAAGATTTACCAAGAGACCCAGTACTTC. It translates to CASSVGLAGKIYQETQYF.

The chain recombines TRBV15 with TRBJ1-2; weak D call: TRBD1 (5 bases). Germline CDR1 is LNHNV and CDR2 is YYDKDF (reference sequence). The CDR3 loop spans 15 amino acids. Trimming left V 1 base short and J 7 bases short, with 16 bases between. This CDR3 is CATSRGREVDSGYTF. The CDR3 DNA is TGTGCCACCAGCAGAGGCAGGGAGGTGGACTCTGGCTACACCTTC.

For the CDR3, the DNA is TGTGCCAGCAGTTACTCGGGGCGACGGGGCTATGGCTACACCTTC. It is translated as CASSYSGRRGYGYTF. The chain combines TRBV6-5 with TRBJ1-2; tentative D call: TRBD1 (5 bases). V lost 0 bases and J lost 4, with 12 bases in between. The CDR3 length is 15 residues. Looked up from germline, CDR1 is MNHEY and CDR2 is SVGAGI.

This chain uses TRBV4-1 with TRBJ2-1; perhaps TRBD2 as D (6 bases). V lost 6 bases and J 10 bases, leaving 13 bases between the germline ends. The V gene's germline CDR1 is MGHRA and CDR2 YSYEKL. The length of the CDR3 is 12 residues. CDR3 sequence: CASRPLAGEQFF. The CDR3 DNA follows: TGCGCCAGCAGGCCCTTGGCGGGAGAGCAGTTCTTC.